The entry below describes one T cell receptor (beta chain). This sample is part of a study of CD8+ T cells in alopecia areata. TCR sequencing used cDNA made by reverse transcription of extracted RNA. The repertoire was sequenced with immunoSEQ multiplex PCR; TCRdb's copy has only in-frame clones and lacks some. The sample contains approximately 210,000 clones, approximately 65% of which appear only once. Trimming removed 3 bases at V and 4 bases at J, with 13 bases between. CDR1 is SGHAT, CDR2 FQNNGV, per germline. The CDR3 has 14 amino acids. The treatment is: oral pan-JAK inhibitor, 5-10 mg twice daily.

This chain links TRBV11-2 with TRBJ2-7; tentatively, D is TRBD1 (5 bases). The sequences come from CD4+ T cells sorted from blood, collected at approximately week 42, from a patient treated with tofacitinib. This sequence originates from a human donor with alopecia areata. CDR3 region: CASSFTDSLYEQYF. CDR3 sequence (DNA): TGTGCCAGCAGCTTCACAGACAGCCTGTACGAGCAGTACTTC. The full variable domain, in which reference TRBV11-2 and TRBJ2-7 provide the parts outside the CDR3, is EAGVAQSPRYKIIEKRQSVAFWCNPISGHATLYWYQQILGQGPKLLIQFQNNGVVDDSQLPKDRFSAERLKGVDSTLKIQPAKLEDSAVYLCASSFTDSLYEQYFGPGTRLTVT.